Below, 5 T cell receptor beta chains from the same sample are listed, as sequenced in a study of cytomegalovirus exposure and HLA in healthy donors. In the PCR, 60 Vbeta and 13 Jbeta primers were used. Method: immunoSEQ multiplex PCR; TCRdb's copy keeps in-frame clones and lacks some. The sample records approximately 140,000 clones, about two thirds being singletons. The source material was PBMCs. The receptors were sampled from a woman between 18 and 30 years old in good health and CMV-seronegative.

This clone was seen more than once but under ten times. V and J are TRBV5-1 and TRBJ1-1; D is ambiguous. This CDR3 has 13 residues. Trimming took 4 bases from V and 0 from J, leaving 7 bases between them. Germline V gives CDR1 SGHRS, CDR2 YFSETQ. CDR3 DNA: TGCGCCAGCAGCGGCAATTTGAACACTGAAGCTTTCTTT. Its translation is CASSGNLNTEAFF.

This chain connects TRBV5-1 to TRBJ2-5, with TRBD2 matching 12 bases. This CDR3 is 15 amino acids long. Germline V gene sequence: CDR1 SGHRS, CDR2 YFSETQ. V lost 4 bases and J lost 1; bases outside the gene matches: 2. The CDR3 sequence: CASSPSGRVQETQYF. DNA for the CDR3: TGCGCCAGCAGCCCTAGCGGGAGGGTCCAAGAGACCCAGTACTTC.

The V and J genes are TRBV9 and TRBJ2-2; D uncertain. This CDR3 contains 15 residues. CDR1 is SGDLS, CDR2 YYNGEE, per germline. V was clipped by 2 bases and J by 4 bases, with 12 bases between them. The CDR3 DNA is TGTGCCAGCAGCGTTGATAGAGGATTCACCGGGGAGCTGTTTTTT. It codes for CASSVDRGFTGELFF.

This chain links TRBV5-6 with TRBJ2-1; 8 bases line up with TRBD2. V was pared by 4 bases and J by 8 bases, with 14 bases of the junction left unmatched. Germline CDR1 reads SGHDT; CDR2 reads YYEEEE. CDR3 length: 16 residues. The CDR3 DNA reads as TGTGCCAGCAGCATACCACGCAAGCGGGGGCTGGATGAGCAGTTCTTC. Its protein is CASSIPRKRGLDEQFF.

The gene calls are TRBV19 and TRBJ2-1; 9 nucleotides align to TRBD1. CDR1 and CDR2 (germline): LNHDA, SQIVND (reference sequence). The CDR3 loop spans 15 amino acids. The ends lost 5 bases at V and 4 bases at J; junction bases unmatched: 6. The CDR3 DNA sequence: TGTGCCAGTAGTCGACCGGGACAGGGATACAATGAGCAGTTCTTC. Its translation is CASSRPGQGYNEQFF.